The 2 T cell receptor beta chains reported below all come from one sample, sequenced in a study of post-analysis software for immune sequencing data. Study outcomes and limitations: The study found TRBV5-6, TRBV5-1 and TRBV20-1 among several TRBV segments more frequent in patients than controls.

What these receptors recognize is not known. The library was made from cDNA and included unique molecular identifiers. In TCRdb, the PCR reads were re-called with MiXCR into one record per CDR3 protein. The table has 750,000 to 950,000 distinct CDR3 sequences, under 70% seen once; the top ten hold approximately 4.5%. Material: blood. The receptors stem from a girl between 5 and 17 years old with multiple sclerosis.

The chain has TRBV29-1 and TRBJ2-1; the D gene is possibly TRBD2 (6 bases). This CDR3 contains 15 residues. Trimming took off 6 bases at V and 2 bases at J, with 17 bases between the two ends. Germline CDR1 is SQVTM and CDR2 is ANQGSEA. The CDR3 reads CSVPGLEGPYNEQFF. The DNA of the CDR3 is TGCAGCGTCCCGGGACTCGAGGGCCCCTACAATGAGCAGTTCTTC.

The table lists this clonotype with a few counts. Sequence at one end of the junction differs from germline and may be a read error. The V call is TRBV29-1, the J call TRBJ2-7, with 9 positions matching TRBD1. CDR3 size: 14 residues. Germline CDR1 and CDR2: SQVTM and ANQGSEA. The CDR3 sequence is CSVEAGTGSREQYF. CDR3 in DNA: TGCAGTGTTGAGGCCGGGACAGGGTCCCGCGAGCAGTACTTC.